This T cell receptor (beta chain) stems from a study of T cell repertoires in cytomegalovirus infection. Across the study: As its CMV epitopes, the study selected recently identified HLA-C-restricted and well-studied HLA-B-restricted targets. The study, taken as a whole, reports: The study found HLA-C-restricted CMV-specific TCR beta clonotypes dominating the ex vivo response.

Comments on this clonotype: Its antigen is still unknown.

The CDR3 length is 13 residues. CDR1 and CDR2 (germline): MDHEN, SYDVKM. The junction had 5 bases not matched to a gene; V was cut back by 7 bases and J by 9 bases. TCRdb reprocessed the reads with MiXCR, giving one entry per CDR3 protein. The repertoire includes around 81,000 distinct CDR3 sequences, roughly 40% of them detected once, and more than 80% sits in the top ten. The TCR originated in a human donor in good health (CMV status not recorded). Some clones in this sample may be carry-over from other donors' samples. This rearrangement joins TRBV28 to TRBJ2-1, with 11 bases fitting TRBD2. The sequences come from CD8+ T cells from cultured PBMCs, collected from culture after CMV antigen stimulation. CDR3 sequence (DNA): TGTGCCAGCACGACTAGCGGGGTGGGTGAGCAGTTCTTC. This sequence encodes CASTTSGVGEQFF.